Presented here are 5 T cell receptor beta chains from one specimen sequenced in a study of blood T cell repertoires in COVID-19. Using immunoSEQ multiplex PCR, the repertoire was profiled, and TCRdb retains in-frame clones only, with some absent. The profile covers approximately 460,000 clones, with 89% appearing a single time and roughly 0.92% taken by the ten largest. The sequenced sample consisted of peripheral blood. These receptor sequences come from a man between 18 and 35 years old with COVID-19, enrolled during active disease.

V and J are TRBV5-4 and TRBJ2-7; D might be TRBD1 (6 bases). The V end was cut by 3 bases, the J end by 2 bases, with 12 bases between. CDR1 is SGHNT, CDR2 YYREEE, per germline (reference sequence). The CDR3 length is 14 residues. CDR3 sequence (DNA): TGTGCCAGCAGCTACTCTAAGGGGGCCTACGAGCAGTACTTC. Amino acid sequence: CASSYSKGAYEQYF.

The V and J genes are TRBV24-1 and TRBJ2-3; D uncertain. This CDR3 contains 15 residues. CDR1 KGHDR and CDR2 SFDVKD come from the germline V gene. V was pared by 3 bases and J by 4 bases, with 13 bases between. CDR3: CATSDLRSKSDTQYF. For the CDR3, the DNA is TGTGCCACCAGTGATCTACGGAGTAAATCAGATACGCAGTATTTT.

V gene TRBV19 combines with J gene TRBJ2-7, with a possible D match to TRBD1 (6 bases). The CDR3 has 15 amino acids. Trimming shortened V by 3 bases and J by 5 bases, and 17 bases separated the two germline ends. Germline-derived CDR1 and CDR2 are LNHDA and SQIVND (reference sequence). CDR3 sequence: CASSIGAGASNEQYF. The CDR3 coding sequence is TGTGCCAGTAGTATCGGGGCAGGGGCTTCGAACGAGCAGTACTTC.

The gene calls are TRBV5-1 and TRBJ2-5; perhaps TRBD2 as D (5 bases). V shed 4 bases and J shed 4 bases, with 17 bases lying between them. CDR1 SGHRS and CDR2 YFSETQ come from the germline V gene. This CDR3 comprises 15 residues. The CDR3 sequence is CASSASGGYRETQYF. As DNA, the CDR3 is TGCGCCAGCAGCGCCTCGGGCGGGTATCGAGAGACCCAGTACTTC.

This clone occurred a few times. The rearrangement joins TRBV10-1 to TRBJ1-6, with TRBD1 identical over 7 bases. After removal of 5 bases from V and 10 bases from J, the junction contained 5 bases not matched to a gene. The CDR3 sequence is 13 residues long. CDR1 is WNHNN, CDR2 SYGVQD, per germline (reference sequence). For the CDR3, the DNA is TGCGCCAGCAGTACAGGGGATTGGTCACCCCTCCACTTT. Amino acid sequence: CASSTGDWSPLHF.